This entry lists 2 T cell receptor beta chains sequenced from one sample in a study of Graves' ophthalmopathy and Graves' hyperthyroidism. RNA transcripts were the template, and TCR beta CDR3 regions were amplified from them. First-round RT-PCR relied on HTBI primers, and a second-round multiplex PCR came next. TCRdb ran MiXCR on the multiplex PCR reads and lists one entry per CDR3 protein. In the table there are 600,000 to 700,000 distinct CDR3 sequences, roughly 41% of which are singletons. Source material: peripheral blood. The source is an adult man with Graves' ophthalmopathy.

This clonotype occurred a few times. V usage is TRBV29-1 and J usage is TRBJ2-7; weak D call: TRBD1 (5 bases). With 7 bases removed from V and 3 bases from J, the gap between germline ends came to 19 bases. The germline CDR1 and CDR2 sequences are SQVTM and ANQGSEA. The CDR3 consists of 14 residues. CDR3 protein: CSASHAGKYYEQYF. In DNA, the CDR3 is TGCAGCGCTTCTCACGCAGGGAAGTACTACGAGCAGTACTTC.

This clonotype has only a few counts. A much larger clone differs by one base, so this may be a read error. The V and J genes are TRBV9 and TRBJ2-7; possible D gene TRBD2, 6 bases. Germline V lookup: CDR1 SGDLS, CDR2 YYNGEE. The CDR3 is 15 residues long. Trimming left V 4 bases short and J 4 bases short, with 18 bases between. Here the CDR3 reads CASSLDGTGVYEQYF. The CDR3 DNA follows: TGTGCCAGCAGCCTAGACGGAACGGGGGTGTACGAGCAGTACTTC.